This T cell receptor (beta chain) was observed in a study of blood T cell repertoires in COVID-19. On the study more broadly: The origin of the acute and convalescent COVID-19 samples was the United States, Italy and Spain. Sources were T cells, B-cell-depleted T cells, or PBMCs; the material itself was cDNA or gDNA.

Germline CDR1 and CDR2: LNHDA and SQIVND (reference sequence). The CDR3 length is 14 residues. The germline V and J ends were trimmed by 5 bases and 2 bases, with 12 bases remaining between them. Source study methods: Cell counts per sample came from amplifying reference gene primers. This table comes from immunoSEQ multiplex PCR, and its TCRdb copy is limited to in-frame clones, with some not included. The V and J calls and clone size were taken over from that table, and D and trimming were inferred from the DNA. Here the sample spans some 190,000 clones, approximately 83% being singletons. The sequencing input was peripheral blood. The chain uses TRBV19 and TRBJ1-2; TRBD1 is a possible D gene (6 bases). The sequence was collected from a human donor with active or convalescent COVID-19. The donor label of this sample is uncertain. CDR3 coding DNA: TGTGCCAGTAGTCCTAGCCAGGGGAACTATGGCTACACCTTC. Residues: CASSPSQGNYGYTF.